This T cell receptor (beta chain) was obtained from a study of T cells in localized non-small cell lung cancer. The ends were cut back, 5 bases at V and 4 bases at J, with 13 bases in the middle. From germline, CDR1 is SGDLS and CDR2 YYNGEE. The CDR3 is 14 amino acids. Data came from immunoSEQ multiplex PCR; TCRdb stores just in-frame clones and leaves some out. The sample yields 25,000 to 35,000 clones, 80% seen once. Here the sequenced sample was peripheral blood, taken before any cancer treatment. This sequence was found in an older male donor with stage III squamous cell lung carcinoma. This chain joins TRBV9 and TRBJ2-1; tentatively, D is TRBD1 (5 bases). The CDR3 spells CASSAGQGYNEQFF. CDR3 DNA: TGTGCCAGCAGTGCAGGGCAAGGGTACAATGAGCAGTTCTTC.